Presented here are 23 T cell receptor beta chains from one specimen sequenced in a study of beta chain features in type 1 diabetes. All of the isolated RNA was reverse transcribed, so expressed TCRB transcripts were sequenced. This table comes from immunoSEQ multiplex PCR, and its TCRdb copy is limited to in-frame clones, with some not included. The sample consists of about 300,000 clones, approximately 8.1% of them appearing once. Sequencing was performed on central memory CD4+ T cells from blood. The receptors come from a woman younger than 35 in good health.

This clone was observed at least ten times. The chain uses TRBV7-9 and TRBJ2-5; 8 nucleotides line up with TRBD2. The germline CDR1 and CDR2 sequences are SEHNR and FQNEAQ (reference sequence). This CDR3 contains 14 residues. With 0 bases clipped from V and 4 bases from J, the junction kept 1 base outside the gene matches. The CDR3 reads CASSLAGGAETQYF. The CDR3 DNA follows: TGTGCCAGCAGCTTAGCCGGGGGGGCAGAGACCCAGTACTTC.

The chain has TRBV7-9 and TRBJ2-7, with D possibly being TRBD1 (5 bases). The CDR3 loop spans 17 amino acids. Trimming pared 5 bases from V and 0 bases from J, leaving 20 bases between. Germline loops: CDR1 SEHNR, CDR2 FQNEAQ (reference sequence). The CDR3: CASSRWGQGRDSYEQYF. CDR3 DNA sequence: TGTGCCAGCAGCCGGTGGGGTCAGGGAAGGGACTCCTACGAGCAGTACTTC.

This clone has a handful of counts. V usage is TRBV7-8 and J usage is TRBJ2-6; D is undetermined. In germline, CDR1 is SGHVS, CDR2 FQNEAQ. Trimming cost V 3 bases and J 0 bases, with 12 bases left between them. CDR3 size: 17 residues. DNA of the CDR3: TGTGCCAGCAGCTTCTCAAAGGGCCGCTCTGGGGCCAACGTCCTGACTTTC. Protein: CASSFSKGRSGANVLTF.

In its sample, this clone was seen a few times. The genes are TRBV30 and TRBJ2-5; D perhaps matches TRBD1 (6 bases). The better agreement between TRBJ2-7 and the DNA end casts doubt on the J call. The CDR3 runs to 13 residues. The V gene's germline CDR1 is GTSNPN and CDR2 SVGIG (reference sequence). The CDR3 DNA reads TGTGCCCGCTCCCCCGGGACAACCTACGAGCAGTACTTC. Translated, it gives CARSPGTTYEQYF.

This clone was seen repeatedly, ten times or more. The CDR3: CATNSKGIGDYGYTF. CDR3 in DNA: TGTGCCACCAACTCAAAGGGGATCGGGGACTATGGCTACACCTTC. J is TRBJ1-2 and V is TRBV15, with D perhaps TRBD1 (5 bases). Trimming took 7 bases from V and 3 from J, leaving 18 bases between them. Germline V lookup: CDR1 LNHNV, CDR2 YYDKDF (reference sequence). The CDR3 sequence is 15 residues long.

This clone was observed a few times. CDR3 bases: TGTGCCAGCAGCCACGTGACAGGGTGGGGAGATACGCAGTATTTT. Residues: CASSHVTGWGDTQYF. The chain employs TRBV5-6 and TRBJ2-3; TRBD1 aligns across 7 bases. V lost 4 bases and J lost 5; bases outside the gene matches: 10. Looked up from germline, CDR1 is SGHDT and CDR2 is YYEEEE. The CDR3 has 15 amino acids.

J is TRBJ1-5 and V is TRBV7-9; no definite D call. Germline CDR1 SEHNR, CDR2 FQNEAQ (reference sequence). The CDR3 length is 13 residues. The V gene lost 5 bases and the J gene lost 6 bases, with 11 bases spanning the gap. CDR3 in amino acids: CASSEQSGQPQHF. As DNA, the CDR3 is TGTGCCAGCAGCGAACAGTCGGGTCAGCCCCAGCATTTT.

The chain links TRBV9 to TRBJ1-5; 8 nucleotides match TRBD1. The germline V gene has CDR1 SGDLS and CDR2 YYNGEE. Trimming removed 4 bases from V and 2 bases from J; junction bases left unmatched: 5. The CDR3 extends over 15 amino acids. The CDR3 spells CASSPGQARNQPQHF. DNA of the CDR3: TGTGCCAGCAGCCCGGGACAGGCCCGCAATCAGCCCCAGCATTTT. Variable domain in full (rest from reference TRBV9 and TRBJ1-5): DSGVTQTPKHLITATGQRVTLRCSPRSGDLSVYWYQQSLDQGLQFLIQYYNGEERAKGNILERFSAQQFPDLHSELNLSSLELGDSALYFCASSPGQARNQPQHFGDGTRLSIL.

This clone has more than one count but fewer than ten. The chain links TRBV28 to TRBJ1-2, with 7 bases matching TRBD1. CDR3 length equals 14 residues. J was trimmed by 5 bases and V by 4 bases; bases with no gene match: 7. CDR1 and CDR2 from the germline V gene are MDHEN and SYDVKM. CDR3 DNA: TGTGCCAGCAGTTCCTGGGACAGATCTTATGGCTACACCTTC. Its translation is CASSSWDRSYGYTF.

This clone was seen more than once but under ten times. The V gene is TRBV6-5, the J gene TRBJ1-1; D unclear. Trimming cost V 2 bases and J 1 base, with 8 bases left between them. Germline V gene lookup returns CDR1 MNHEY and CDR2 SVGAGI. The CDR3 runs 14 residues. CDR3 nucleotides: TGTGCCAGCAGTTACCGGGCAGGGAACACTGAAGCTTTCTTT. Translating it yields CASSYRAGNTEAFF.

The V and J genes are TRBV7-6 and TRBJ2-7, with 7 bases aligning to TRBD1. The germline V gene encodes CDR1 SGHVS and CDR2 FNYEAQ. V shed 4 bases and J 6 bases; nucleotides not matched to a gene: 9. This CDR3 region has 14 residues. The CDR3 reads CASSYRQGSSEQYF. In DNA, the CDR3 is TGTGCCAGCAGCTATCGACAGGGCTCTAGCGAGCAGTACTTC.

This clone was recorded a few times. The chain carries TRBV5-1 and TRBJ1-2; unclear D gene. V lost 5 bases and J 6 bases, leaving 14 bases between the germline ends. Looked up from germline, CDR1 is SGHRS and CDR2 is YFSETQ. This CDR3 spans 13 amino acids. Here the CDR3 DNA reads TGCGCCAGCAGGGGCGAAGGTTATGATGGCTACACCTTC. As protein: CASRGEGYDGYTF.

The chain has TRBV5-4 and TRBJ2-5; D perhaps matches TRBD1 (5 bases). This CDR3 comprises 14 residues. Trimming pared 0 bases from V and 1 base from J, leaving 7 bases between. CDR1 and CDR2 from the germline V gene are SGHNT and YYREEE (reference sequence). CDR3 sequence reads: CASSLGQFQETQYF. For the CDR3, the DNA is TGTGCCAGCAGCTTGGGACAGTTCCAAGAGACCCAGTACTTC.

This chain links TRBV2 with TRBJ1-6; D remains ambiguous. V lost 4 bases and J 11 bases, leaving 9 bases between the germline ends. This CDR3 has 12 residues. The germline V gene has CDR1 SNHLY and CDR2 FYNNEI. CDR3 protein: CASSGFRAPLHF. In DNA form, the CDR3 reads TGTGCCAGCAGTGGTTTTCGCGCACCCCTCCACTTT.

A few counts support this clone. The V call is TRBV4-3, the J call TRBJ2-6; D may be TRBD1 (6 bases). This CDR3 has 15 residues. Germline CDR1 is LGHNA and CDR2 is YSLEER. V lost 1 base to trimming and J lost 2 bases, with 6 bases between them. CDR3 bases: TGCGCCAGCAGCCAAGGACAGGCTGGGGCCAACGTCCTGACTTTC. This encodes CASSQGQAGANVLTF.

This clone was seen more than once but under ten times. The CDR3 region has the DNA TGCGCCAGCAGCCTACCTAGGGGCTCTGGCTACACCTTC. Translation: CASSLPRGSGYTF. The J gene is TRBJ1-2, the V gene TRBV4-1, with a possible D match to TRBD1 (5 bases). The CDR3 extends over 13 amino acids. The germline V gene has CDR1 MGHRA and CDR2 YSYEKL. Trimming took off 4 bases at V and 7 bases at J, with 13 bases between the two ends.

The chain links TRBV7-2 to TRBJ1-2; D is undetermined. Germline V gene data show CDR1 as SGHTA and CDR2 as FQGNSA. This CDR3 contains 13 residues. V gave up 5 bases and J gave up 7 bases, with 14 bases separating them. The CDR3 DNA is TGTGCCAGCAGCCCCGGGGTGGTGGGTGGCTACACCTTC. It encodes CASSPGVVGGYTF. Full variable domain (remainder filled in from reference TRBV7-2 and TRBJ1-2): GAGVSQSPSNKVTEKGKDVELRCDPISGHTALYWYRQSLGQGLEFLIYFQGNSAPDKSGLPSDRFSAERTGGSVSTLTIQRTQQEDSAVYLCASSPGVVGGYTFGSGTRLTVV.

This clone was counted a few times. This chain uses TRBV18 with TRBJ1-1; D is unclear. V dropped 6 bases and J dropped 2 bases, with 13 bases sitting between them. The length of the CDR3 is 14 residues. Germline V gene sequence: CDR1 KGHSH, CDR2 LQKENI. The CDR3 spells CASSLGFRNTEAFF. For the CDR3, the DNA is TGTGCCAGCTCCTTGGGGTTCCGTAACACTGAAGCTTTCTTT.

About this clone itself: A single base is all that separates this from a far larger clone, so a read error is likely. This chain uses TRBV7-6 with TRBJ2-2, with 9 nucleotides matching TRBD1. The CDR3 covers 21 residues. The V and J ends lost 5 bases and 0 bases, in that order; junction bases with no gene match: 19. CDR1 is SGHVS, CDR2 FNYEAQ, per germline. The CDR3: CASSVEPRARHRGPNTGELFF. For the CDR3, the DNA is TGTGCCAGCAGCGTAGAGCCTCGAGCGCGGCACAGGGGGCCGAACACCGGGGAGCTGTTTTTT.

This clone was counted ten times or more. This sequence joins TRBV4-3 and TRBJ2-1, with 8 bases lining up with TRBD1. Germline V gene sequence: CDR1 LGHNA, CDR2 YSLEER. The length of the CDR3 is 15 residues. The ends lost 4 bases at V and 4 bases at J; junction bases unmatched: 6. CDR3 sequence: CASSRQTGVYNEQFF. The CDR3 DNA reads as TGCGCCAGCAGCCGACAGACAGGGGTTTACAATGAGCAGTTCTTC.

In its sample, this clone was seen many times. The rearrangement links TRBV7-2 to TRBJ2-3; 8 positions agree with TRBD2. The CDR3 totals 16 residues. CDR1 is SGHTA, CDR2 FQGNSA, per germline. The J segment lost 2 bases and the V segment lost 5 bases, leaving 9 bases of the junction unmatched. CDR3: CASSISGAGTTDTQYF. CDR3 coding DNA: TGTGCCAGCAGCATTAGCGGGGCGGGGACCACAGATACGCAGTATTTT.

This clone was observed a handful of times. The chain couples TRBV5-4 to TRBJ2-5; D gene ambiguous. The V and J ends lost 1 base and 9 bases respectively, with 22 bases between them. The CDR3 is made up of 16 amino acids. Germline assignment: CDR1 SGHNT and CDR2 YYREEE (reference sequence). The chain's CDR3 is CASSLRQGFLSEAQYF. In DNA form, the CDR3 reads TGTGCCAGCAGCTTGCGTCAAGGGTTTTTGAGTGAGGCCCAGTACTTC.

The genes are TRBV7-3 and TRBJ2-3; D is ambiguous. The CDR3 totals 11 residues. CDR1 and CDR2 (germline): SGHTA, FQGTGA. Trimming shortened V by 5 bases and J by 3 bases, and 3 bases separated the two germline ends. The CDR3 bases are TGTGCCAGCAGCACGACAGATACGCAGTATTTT. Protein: CASSTTDTQYF.